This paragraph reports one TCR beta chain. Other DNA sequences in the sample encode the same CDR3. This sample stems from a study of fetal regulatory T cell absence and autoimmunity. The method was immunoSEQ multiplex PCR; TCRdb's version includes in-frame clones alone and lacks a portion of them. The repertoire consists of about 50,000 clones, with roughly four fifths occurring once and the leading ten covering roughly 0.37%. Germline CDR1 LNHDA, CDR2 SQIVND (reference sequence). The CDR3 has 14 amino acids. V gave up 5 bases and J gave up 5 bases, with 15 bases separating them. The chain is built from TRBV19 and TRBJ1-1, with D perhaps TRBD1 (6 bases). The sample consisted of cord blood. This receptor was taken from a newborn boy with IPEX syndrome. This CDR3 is CASSLTGGRTEAFF. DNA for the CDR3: TGTGCCAGTAGTTTAACGGGGGGCAGGACTGAAGCTTTCTTT.